Each of the 27 T cell receptor beta chains below was sequenced from the same sample in a study of shared clonotypes between healthy human individuals. Some clones are missing from TCRdb's copy, which holds only in-frame ones; the method was immunoSEQ multiplex PCR. The sample carries about 650,000 clones, nearly 97% recorded once. Only CD45RO-negative cells positively selected for CCR7 counted as naive CD8 cells, so terminally differentiated effector memory CD45RA+ cells were excluded. Sequencing was done on a sample of naive CD8+ T cells sorted from blood. These TCRs come from a woman aged 25-40 years in good health.

The chain joins TRBV6-6 to TRBJ2-7; D possibly corresponds to TRBD1 (6 bases). Trimming removed 0 bases at V and 3 bases at J, with 12 bases between. Germline lookup yields CDR1 MNHNY and CDR2 SVGAGI (reference sequence). This CDR3 comprises 15 residues. CDR3 bases: TGTGCCAGCAGTTACTCGTCAGGACAGAACTACGAGCAGTACTTC. It codes for CASSYSSGQNYEQYF.

V is TRBV19 and J is TRBJ1-5; no definite D call. Germline CDR1 is LNHDA and CDR2 is SQIVND (reference sequence). The CDR3 has 12 residues. Trimming took off 3 bases at V and 6 bases at J, with 6 bases between the two ends. CDR3: CASSMGVQPQHF. As DNA, the CDR3 is TGTGCCAGTAGTATGGGCGTTCAGCCCCAGCATTTT.

The chain employs TRBV6-1 and TRBJ2-1; D ambiguous. This CDR3 contains 14 residues. CDR1 is MNHNS and CDR2 is SASEGT in the germline V gene. V was trimmed by 1 base and J by 8 bases, leaving 12 bases between them. In nucleotides, the CDR3 is TGTGCCAGCAGTGAAGACTACTCGGACGATGAGCAGTTCTTC. Its protein is CASSEDYSDDEQFF.

The V and J genes are TRBV6-5 and TRBJ2-1; TRBD2 is a possible D gene (6 bases). Trimming removed 6 bases at V and 5 bases at J, with 17 bases between. This CDR3 region has 15 residues. Looked up from germline, CDR1 is MNHEY and CDR2 is SVGAGI. CDR3 region: CASRPDYNLNNEQFF. The CDR3 nucleotides are TGTGCCAGCAGACCGGACTATAACCTAAACAATGAGCAGTTCTTC.

This chain links TRBV13 with TRBJ2-1; tentative D call: TRBD2 (5 bases). There are 19 residues in the CDR3. Looked up from germline, CDR1 is PRHDT and CDR2 is FYEKMQ (reference sequence). Between the trimmed V and J ends, which lost 0 bases and 7 bases, there was a span of 25 bases. In DNA, the CDR3 is TGTGCCAGCAGCTTAGGATTGACTATTAGTGTTTCCGCTACTAATGAGCAGTTCTTC. This gives the protein CASSLGLTISVSATNEQFF. Drawing the rest from reference TRBV13 and TRBJ2-1, the complete variable domain is AAGVIQSPRHLIKEKRETATLKCYPIPRHDTVYWYQQGPGQDPQFLISFYEKMQSDKGSIPDRFSAQQFSDYHSELNMSSLELGDSALYFCASSLGLTISVSATNEQFFGPGTRLTVL.

This chain links TRBV11-2 with TRBJ2-2; D might be TRBD1 (6 bases). CDR3 size: 19 residues. Germline V gene lookup returns CDR1 SGHAT and CDR2 FQNNGV. Trimming removed 0 bases at V and 3 bases at J, with 20 bases between. In DNA, the CDR3 is TGTGCCAGCAGCTTAGAGACCTCGACAGGTCGCGCGTACACCGGGGAGCTGTTTTTT. Translated, it gives CASSLETSTGRAYTGELFF.

V and J are TRBV5-6 and TRBJ2-1; 7 bases fit TRBD2. Germline loops: CDR1 SGHDT, CDR2 YYEEEE. V was clipped by 1 base and J by 2 bases; unmatched bases: 6. The length of the CDR3 is 16 residues. The CDR3 protein is CASSLFSAGAYNEQFF. The CDR3 DNA is TGTGCCAGCAGCTTGTTTTCGGCGGGAGCCTACAATGAGCAGTTCTTC.

V usage is TRBV6-6 and J usage is TRBJ1-2; 8 bases are shared with TRBD1. The CDR3 contains 14 residues. Germline CDR1 reads MNHNY; CDR2 reads SVGAGI (reference sequence). V gave up 6 bases and J gave up 4 bases; unmatched junction bases: 7. Here the CDR3 DNA reads TGTGCCAGCAGCCCCCCGGACAGGGTCTATGGCTACACCTTC. This encodes CASSPPDRVYGYTF.

The chain couples TRBV7-8 to TRBJ1-2, with D unclear. Trimming left V 4 bases short and J 0 bases short, with 15 bases between. Germline V lookup: CDR1 SGHVS, CDR2 FQNEAQ. The CDR3 loop spans 16 amino acids. In DNA, the CDR3 is TGTGCCAGCAGCTACCCCAAGGGTATAACTAACTATGGCTACACCTTC. Translating gives CASSYPKGITNYGYTF.

This chain connects TRBV6-5 to TRBJ2-7; D may be TRBD1 (6 bases). V was clipped by 5 bases and J by 2 bases, with 16 bases between them. CDR3 length: 15 amino acids. Germline lookup yields CDR1 MNHEY and CDR2 SVGAGI. CDR3 sequence: CASSLETGSPYEQYF. The CDR3 region has the DNA TGTGCCAGCAGTCTCGAAACAGGGAGTCCCTACGAGCAGTACTTC.

This sequence joins TRBV4-2 and TRBJ2-7; 10 bases are a match to TRBD2. This CDR3 comprises 16 residues. From germline, CDR1 is LGHNA and CDR2 YNFKEQ. Trimming took 0 bases from V and 3 from J; bases not matched to a gene: 5. In nucleotides, the CDR3 is TGTGCCAGCAGCCAAGAGGGACTAGCGCCGAGCTACGAGCAGTACTTC. It specifies CASSQEGLAPSYEQYF.

The chain uses TRBV25-1 and TRBJ2-1, with TRBD2 matching over 9 bases. From germline, CDR1 is MGHDK and CDR2 SYGVNS. Losses at the gene ends were 4 bases for V and 6 bases for J; bases not matched to a gene: 13. The CDR3 has 17 amino acids. The CDR3 here is CASSGRSGSSYANEQFF. The CDR3 nucleotides are TGTGCCAGCAGTGGACGTAGCGGGAGTTCATATGCCAATGAGCAGTTCTTC.

V and J are TRBV7-9 and TRBJ2-5; D not certain. The J call may be wrong; the DNA end is better matched by TRBJ2-7. The germline V gene has CDR1 SEHNR and CDR2 FQNEAQ (reference sequence). This CDR3 has 15 amino acids. The CDR3 is CASSLGGGSSYEQYF. The CDR3 DNA is TGTGCCAGCAGCTTAGGTGGCGGTAGCTCCTACGAGCAGTACTTC.

J is TRBJ2-7 and V is TRBV29-1; either TRBD1 or TRBD2 may fit D (5 bases each). Trimming removed 2 bases at V and 3 bases at J, with 14 bases between. The germline gives CDR1 SQVTM, CDR2 ANQGSEA. CDR3 length: 14 amino acids. Written as DNA, the CDR3 is TGCAGCGTTGAAACCGGGACCCGATTCTACGAGCAGTACTTC. This sequence encodes CSVETGTRFYEQYF.

This chain connects TRBV28 to TRBJ1-1, with a possible D match to TRBD1 (5 bases). Trimming removed 3 bases at V and 5 bases at J, with 13 bases between. Germline V gene lookup returns CDR1 MDHEN and CDR2 SYDVKM. This CDR3 spans 14 amino acids. CDR3 bases: TGTGCCAGCAGTTTGGGGGGTAAGGGAACTGAAGCTTTCTTT. This gives the protein CASSLGGKGTEAFF.

The gene calls are TRBV28 and TRBJ2-7, with a tentative D call TRBD2 (5 bases). V dropped 4 bases and J dropped 9 bases, with 13 bases sitting between them. Germline assignment: CDR1 MDHEN and CDR2 SYDVKM. The CDR3 has 12 residues. The CDR3 spells CASSSNHRGQYF. The CDR3, as DNA: TGTGCCAGCAGTTCGAACCACCGGGGGCAGTACTTC.

V gene TRBV7-9 combines with J gene TRBJ2-1; TRBD2 agrees at 13 bases. Germline CDR1 and CDR2: SEHNR and FQNEAQ (reference sequence). J lost 8 bases, V lost 5 bases, and 9 bases had no gene match. CDR3 size: 16 residues. The CDR3 loop is CASSPPGTSGNDEQFF. CDR3 bases: TGTGCCAGCAGCCCGCCCGGGACTAGCGGGAACGATGAGCAGTTCTTC.

This sequence joins TRBV7-8 and TRBJ1-2; D gene uncertain. V gave up 4 bases and J gave up 4 bases, with 16 bases separating them. Germline V gives CDR1 SGHVS, CDR2 FQNEAQ. The CDR3 has 15 residues. CDR3 sequence (DNA): TGTGCCAGCAGCTCAGGACTGTCCGTGGCCTATGGCTACACCTTC. Its translation is CASSSGLSVAYGYTF.

V usage is TRBV7-8 and J usage is TRBJ2-6; D remains ambiguous. Germline values: CDR1 SGHVS, CDR2 FQNEAQ. Trimming took 1 base from V and 0 from J, leaving 13 bases between them. This CDR3 region has 18 residues. The CDR3 DNA is TGTGCCAGCAGCTTAGTTGGCCGGGCTCTCTCTGGGGCCAACGTCCTGACTTTC. This gives the protein CASSLVGRALSGANVLTF.

On this clone itself: The same CDR3 can be traced to other DNA sequences in this sample. The genes are TRBV5-4 and TRBJ2-1; no clear D. This CDR3 region has 12 residues. V gave up 3 bases and J gave up 6 bases, with 7 bases separating them. The germline V gene encodes CDR1 SGHNT and CDR2 YYREEE (reference sequence). CDR3 region: CASSSDANEQFF. Here the CDR3 DNA reads TGTGCCAGCAGCTCAGACGCCAATGAGCAGTTCTTC.

This chain connects TRBV6-1 to TRBJ1-5; D unresolved. The ends were cut back, 6 bases at V and 6 bases at J, with 15 bases in the middle. The CDR3 consists of 14 residues. Germline V CDR1 and CDR2: MNHNS, SASEGT. The CDR3 sequence is CASSPGGVTQPQHF. CDR3 DNA sequence: TGTGCCAGCAGCCCCGGCGGGGTTACTCAGCCCCAGCATTTT.

V and J are TRBV13 and TRBJ1-2, with 10 bases aligning to TRBD1. J gave up 6 bases and V 0 bases, and 4 bases lay outside the gene matches. The CDR3 covers 15 residues. CDR1 and CDR2 (germline): PRHDT, FYEKMQ (reference sequence). CDR3: CASSLGTGGLNGYTF. The CDR3 region has the DNA TGTGCCAGCAGCTTAGGGACAGGGGGCTTAAATGGCTACACCTTC.

The V gene is TRBV27, the J gene TRBJ2-1; TRBD2 agrees at 13 bases. V lost 5 bases to trimming and J lost 10 bases; unmatched junction nucleotides: 8. CDR1 MNHEY and CDR2 SMNVEV come from the germline V gene (reference sequence). The CDR3 runs to 15 residues. DNA of the CDR3: TGTGCCAGCAGTCCCTGGACTAGCGGGAGCGAAGAGCAGTTCTTC. Encoded protein: CASSPWTSGSEEQFF.

This clone was detected only once. The chain carries TRBV28 and TRBJ2-4, with TRBD2 identical over 8 bases. J gave up 4 bases and V 1 base, and 6 bases lay outside the gene matches. Germline V gene sequence: CDR1 MDHEN, CDR2 SYDVKM. The CDR3 totals 16 residues. The DNA of the CDR3 is TGTGCCAGCAGTTTATATGCTAGCGGGCTTAAAAACATTCAGTACTTC. As protein: CASSLYASGLKNIQYF.

The chain joins TRBV30 to TRBJ2-5; 9 nucleotides line up with TRBD1. V dropped 3 bases and J dropped 4; count of bases not matched to a gene: 9. This CDR3 is 15 amino acids long. The germline V gene encodes CDR1 GTSNPN and CDR2 SVGIG (reference sequence). The CDR3 is CAWSPGQGPSETQYF. In DNA, the CDR3 is TGTGCCTGGAGCCCGGGACAGGGACCGTCAGAGACCCAGTACTTC.

The J gene is TRBJ2-1, the V gene TRBV10-2, with D possibly TRBD1 on 6 matching bases. Deletions cut 10 bases from V and 0 bases from J, with 13 bases between. This CDR3 is built from 14 residues. Germline V gene data show CDR1 as WSHSY and CDR2 as SAAADI. CDR3 region: CAIARDNSYNEQFF. The CDR3 nucleotides are TGCGCCATCGCCCGGGACAACTCCTACAATGAGCAGTTCTTC.

V usage is TRBV10-3 and J usage is TRBJ1-3; D gene unclear. The CDR3 covers 16 residues. The ends were cut back, 2 bases at V and 0 bases at J, with 11 bases in the middle. Germline V gene data show CDR1 as ENHRY and CDR2 as SYGVKD. CDR3 sequence reads: CAISENDSSSGNTIYF. CDR3 DNA sequence: TGTGCCATCAGTGAGAACGACTCTAGCTCTGGAAACACCATATATTTT.